This is a list of T cell receptor beta chains from one sample in a study of early T cells in non-severe SARS-CoV-2 infection. TCRdb independently ran MiXCR on the 5' RACE reads; one entry per CDR3 protein. The data contain about 70,000 distinct CDR3 sequences, approximately 12% of them singletons. The sample taken for sequencing was whole blood. The receptors derive from an adult who was a healthcare worker with PCR-confirmed SARS-CoV-2 infection or an uninfected control (not recorded which). Both conserved end residues are part of each CDR3. The D gene is left open where the match is weak. Only some rows state a clone size, as once, few, many or a class for expanded clones.

D gene,clone size,J gene,V gene,CDR3 DNA,CDR3 protein
TRBD2,few,TRBJ2-5,TRBV4-2,TGTGCCAGCAGCCAAGCCGGGGGGAGGGACCAAGAGACCCAGTACTTC,CASSQAGGRDQETQYF
-,-,TRBJ2-7,TRBV21-1,TGTGCCAGCAGCGCGGACAGGGCGTCCAATTACGAGCAGTACTTC,CASSADRASNYEQYF
TRBD2,many,TRBJ2-1,TRBV20-1,TGCAGTGCTAGAGACCGGATTAGCGGGTCCTACAATGAGCAGTTCTTC,CSARDRISGSYNEQFF
TRBD1,many,TRBJ1-1,TRBV28,TGTGCCAGCAGTTCTGACAGGGGATACACTGAAGCTTTCTTT,CASSSDRGYTEAFF
-,-,TRBJ2-1,TRBV6-2/TRBV6-3,TGTGCCAGCAGTCCTCGACAGGTAAATGAGCAGTTCTTC,CASSPRQVNEQFF
-,many,TRBJ2-5,TRBV29-1,TGCAGCGTTGAAGATCCGGGGAAAAAGACCCAGTACTTC,CSVEDPGKKTQYF
-,many,TRBJ2-7,TRBV12-3/TRBV12-4,TGTGCCAGCAGTCCACTAGGAACCGAGCAGTACTTC,CASSPLGTEQYF
TRBD2,many,TRBJ2-7,TRBV29-1,TGCAGCGTTGAAGGCCTAACTAGCGGGAGTTACGAGCAGTACTTC,CSVEGLTSGSYEQYF
TRBD2,many,TRBJ2-1,TRBV5-4,TGTGCCTACCGAACTAGCGGGAGCCCCAATGAGCAGTTCTTC,CAYRTSGSPNEQFF
TRBD2,many,TRBJ2-5,TRBV27,TGTGCCAGCAGTCCCATCAGAAGCGGGGGGGCCGAGGAGACCCAGTACTTC,CASSPIRSGGAEETQYF
-,many,TRBJ1-5,TRBV6-2/TRBV6-3,TGTGCCAGCAGTTATGTCGGCTCAATCAATCAGCCCCAGCATTTT,CASSYVGSINQPQHF
TRBD1,many,TRBJ2-1,TRBV28,TGTGCCAGCAGTTTGACAGGGGACAATGAGCAGTTCTTC,CASSLTGDNEQFF